These 8 T cell receptor beta chains originate from one sample sequenced in a study of spatial heterogeneity in lung cancer. Study observations and caveats: Tumors with more nonsynonymous mutations had more expanded intratumoral alpha and beta TCRs.

In TCRdb, the 5' RACE reads were re-called with MiXCR into one record per CDR3 protein. Here the sample spans over 10,000 distinct CDR3 sequences, roughly 5.5% being singletons. Antigens of these TCRs are unknown. Time point indicated: sample taken at primary tumor resection. The sequenced sample was lung tumor tissue, obtained at surgery. These receptors all stem from a male donor with early-stage non-small cell lung cancer.

The CDR3 region is CASSRLRGGARETQYF. In nucleotides, the CDR3 is TGTGCCAGCAGCCGTCTCCGAGGGGGGGCTAGGGAGACCCAGTACTTC. The chain combines TRBV7-2 with TRBJ2-5; D perhaps matches TRBD2 (7 bases). CDR3 length: 16 amino acids. Germline values: CDR1 SGHTA, CDR2 FQGNSA. Trimming cost V 5 bases and J 5 bases, with 21 bases left between them.

This clonotype was seen repeatedly, ten times or more. The chain combines TRBV7-8 with TRBJ2-3; D possibly corresponds to TRBD2 (5 bases). Germline V lookup: CDR1 SGHVS, CDR2 FQNEAQ. The CDR3 covers 16 residues. With 2 bases removed from V and 1 base from J, the gap between germline ends came to 13 bases. Here the CDR3 DNA reads TGTGCCAGCAGCTTATTTAACGGGGATGGCACAGATACGCAGTATTTT. Encoded protein: CASSLFNGDGTDTQYF.

In its sample, this clonotype was seen a few times. The genes are TRBV4-1 and TRBJ2-4; D possibly corresponds to TRBD1 (6 bases). Trimming removed 6 bases from V and 2 bases from J, with 17 bases in between. The CDR3 is 16 residues long. Germline lookup yields CDR1 MGHRA and CDR2 YSYEKL. The CDR3 protein is CASRGDPQGPKNIQYF. CDR3 sequence (DNA): TGCGCCAGCAGGGGAGACCCACAGGGACCCAAAAACATTCAGTACTTC.

This clonotype was detected ten times or more. One end of the junction fails to match germline, which may point to a read error. The gene calls are TRBV27 and TRBJ2-1, with 13 bases lining up with TRBD2. Per the germline V gene, CDR1 is MNHEY and CDR2 is SMNVEV (reference sequence). This CDR3 is built from 18 residues. The CDR3 bases are TGCACCAGCAGTAAGGGACTAGCGGGGCGGAGCTCCTACAATGAGCAGTTCTTC. Amino acid sequence: CTSSKGLAGRSSYNEQFF.

By share, this clonotype ranks as medium-sized. V and J are TRBV20-1 and TRBJ2-5; 8 nucleotides agree with TRBD2. This CDR3 is 15 amino acids long. Per germline, CDR1 DFQATT and CDR2 SNEGSKA (reference sequence). Trimming removed 5 bases from V and 4 bases from J; junction bases left unmatched: 12. The DNA for the CDR3 is TGCAGTGCTCAAAGCGGAGCGGGGGTCTTAGAGACCCAGTACTTC. Translated: CSAQSGAGVLETQYF.

This clonotype was seen ten or more times. J is TRBJ1-3 and V is TRBV4-3; weak D call: TRBD1 (5 bases). Trimming cost V 1 base and J 0 bases, with 10 bases left between them. The CDR3 spans 16 residues. Germline CDR1 reads LGHNA; CDR2 reads YSLEER. The CDR3 coding sequence is TGCGCCAGCAGCCAAGTAGGGGACGTCTCTGGAAACACCATATATTTT. Its protein product is CASSQVGDVSGNTIYF.

There are many counts of this clonotype. The V gene is TRBV20-1, the J gene TRBJ1-5; D may be TRBD1 (5 bases). Looked up from germline, CDR1 is DFQATT and CDR2 is SNEGSKA (reference sequence). The CDR3 is 15 amino acids. The V gene lost 2 bases and the J gene lost 3 bases, with 14 bases spanning the gap. The CDR3 is CSARKGQGFNQPQHF. In DNA form, the CDR3 reads TGCAGTGCTAGAAAGGGCCAGGGATTCAATCAGCCCCAGCATTTT.

This clonotype was found a few times. The V gene is TRBV5-1, the J gene TRBJ2-2, with D perhaps matching TRBD2 (5 bases). Trimming left V 4 bases short and J 4 bases short, with 17 bases between. Germline V gene data show CDR1 as SGHRS and CDR2 as YFSETQ. The CDR3 is made up of 16 amino acids. The CDR3 protein is CASSGSRGSGTGELFF. In DNA form, the CDR3 reads TGCGCCAGCAGCGGTAGCCGGGGTTCGGGCACCGGGGAGCTGTTTTTT.